A single sample gave rise to the 7 T cell receptor beta chains below, sequenced in a study of T cell responses to AZD1222 COVID-19 vaccine. Profiled with immunoSEQ multiplex PCR; TCRdb holds only in-frame clones, not every one. Of some 150,000 clones listed, approximately 83% are singletons. This sample comprised peripheral blood, obtained on day 0 of AZD1222 vaccination. The receptor set was obtained from an adult in good health.

V usage is TRBV18 and J usage is TRBJ1-4, with D unresolved. Germline V CDR1 and CDR2: KGHSH, LQKENI. V was shortened by 3 bases and J by 0 bases, with 5 bases between the two germline ends. The CDR3 loop spans 14 amino acids. The CDR3 reads CASSPGSTNEKLFF. CDR3 coding DNA: TGTGCCAGCTCACCGGGGTCAACTAATGAAAAACTGTTTTTT.

This rearrangement joins TRBV18 to TRBJ1-5, with D unclear. Trimming left V 3 bases short and J 4 bases short, with 13 bases between. Per germline, CDR1 KGHSH and CDR2 LQKENI. This CDR3 is 15 amino acids long. CDR3 sequence: CASSPLGSANQPQHF. The CDR3 bases are TGTGCCAGCTCACCCCTTGGGTCGGCGAATCAGCCCCAGCATTTT.

V is TRBV3-1 (or the pseudogene TRBV3-2) and J is TRBJ2-5, with a tentative D call TRBD1 (6 bases). This CDR3 is 16 amino acids long. Trimming removed 1 base from V and 4 bases from J, with 16 bases in between. Germline CDR1 and CDR2: LGHDT and YNNKEL (reference sequence). The CDR3 region is CASSQVEQGQGETQYF. The DNA of the CDR3 is TGTGCCAGCAGCCAAGTGGAACAGGGCCAAGGAGAGACCCAGTACTTC.

This CDR3 is CATSRDSGGVGKNIQYF. Here the CDR3 DNA reads TGTGCCACCAGCAGAGATTCCGGCGGAGTTGGCAAAAACATTCAGTACTTC. The chain is built from TRBV15 and TRBJ2-4, with D uncertain. The CDR3 has 17 residues. Trimming shortened V by 0 bases and J by 3 bases, and 15 bases separated the two germline ends. The V gene's germline CDR1 is LNHNV and CDR2 YYDKDF (reference sequence).

Concerning this clone itself: The sample has other DNA sequences that encode this CDR3 too. The chain carries TRBV28 and TRBJ1-4, with no clear D. The CDR3 is 12 residues long. With 3 bases removed from V and 4 bases from J, the gap between germline ends came to 3 bases. Germline V gene lookup returns CDR1 MDHEN and CDR2 SYDVKM. The CDR3 region has the DNA TGTGCCAGCAGTTTGTTTAATGAAAAACTGTTTTTT. Translation gives CASSLFNEKLFF.

The chain links TRBV3-1 (or the pseudogene TRBV3-2) to TRBJ2-7; no clear D. With 5 bases removed from V and 0 bases from J, the gap between germline ends came to 11 bases. CDR3 length equals 14 residues. Germline lookup yields CDR1 LGHDT and CDR2 YNNKEL (reference sequence). Written as DNA, the CDR3 is TGTGCCAGCAGCTTGGGCAGCAGCTCCTACGAGCAGTACTTC. Translated, it gives CASSLGSSSYEQYF.

The V call is TRBV6-1, the J call TRBJ1-5; D gene ambiguous. Per the germline V gene, CDR1 is MNHNS and CDR2 is SASEGT. This CDR3 region has 14 residues. V lost 1 base and J 3 bases, leaving 7 bases between the germline ends. CDR3 bases: TGTGCCAGCAGTGAAGGGGTTGACAATCAGCCCCAGCATTTT. Its protein is CASSEGVDNQPQHF.